This T cell receptor (beta chain) derives from a study of shared clonotypes between healthy human individuals. Concerning this clone: The target antigen is unknown.

Germline values: CDR1 MNHEY, CDR2 SVGAGI. The CDR3 totals 15 residues. With 6 bases clipped from V and 7 bases from J, the junction kept 7 bases outside the gene matches. Assay: immunoSEQ multiplex PCR; the TCRdb copy retains only in-frame clones and omits some. Found here are about 1 million clones, around 75% of them singletons; the top ten hold about 1.5%. Regarding the study as a whole: Naive subsets usually exceeded memory subsets in estimated richness.

The rearrangement uses TRBV6-5 and TRBJ1-5, with 12 bases fitting TRBD1. This sequence was found in a man between 18 and 35 years old in good health. The sample taken for sequencing was memory CD4+ T cells sorted from blood. Documented subset: CD45RA-negative fraction. CDR3 residues: CASRPGTGGRQPQHF. CDR3 sequence (DNA): TGTGCCAGCAGGCCCGGGACAGGGGGCCGGCAGCCCCAGCATTTT.